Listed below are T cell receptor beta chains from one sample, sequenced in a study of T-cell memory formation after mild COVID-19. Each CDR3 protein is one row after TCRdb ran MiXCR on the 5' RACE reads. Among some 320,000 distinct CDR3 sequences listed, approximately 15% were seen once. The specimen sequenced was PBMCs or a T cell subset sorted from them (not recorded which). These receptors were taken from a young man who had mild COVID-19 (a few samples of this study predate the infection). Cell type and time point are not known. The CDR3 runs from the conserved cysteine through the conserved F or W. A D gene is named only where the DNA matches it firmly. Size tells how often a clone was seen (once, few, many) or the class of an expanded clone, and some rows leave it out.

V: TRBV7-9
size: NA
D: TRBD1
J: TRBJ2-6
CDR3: CASSTTGALSGANVLTF
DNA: TGTGCCAGCAGCACAACAGGGGCTCTCTCTGGGGCCAACGTCCTGACTTTC

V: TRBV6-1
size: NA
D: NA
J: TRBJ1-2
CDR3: CASSERYGSGGYGYTF
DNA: TGTGCCAGCAGTGAACGGTACGGATCCGGCGGCTATGGCTACACCTTC

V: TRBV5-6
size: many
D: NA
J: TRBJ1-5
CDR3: CASSLGGAGNQPQHF
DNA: TGTGCCAGCAGCTTGGGGGGGGCTGGCAATCAGCCCCAGCATTTT

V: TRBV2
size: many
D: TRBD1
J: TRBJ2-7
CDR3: CASRPQQGDEQYF
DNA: TGTGCCAGCAGACCGCAACAGGGGGACGAGCAGTACTTC

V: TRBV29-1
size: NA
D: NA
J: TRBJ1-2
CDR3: CSVAEDYGYTF
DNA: TGCAGCGTTGCAGAAGACTATGGCTACACCTTC

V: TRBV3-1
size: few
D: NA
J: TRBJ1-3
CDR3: CASRAGASGNTIYF
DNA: TGTGCCAGCAGGGCTGGGGCGTCGGGAAACACCATATATTTT

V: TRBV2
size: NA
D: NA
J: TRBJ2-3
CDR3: CASSDHRGGADTQYF
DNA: TGTGCCAGCAGTGACCACAGGGGAGGGGCAGATACGCAGTATTTT

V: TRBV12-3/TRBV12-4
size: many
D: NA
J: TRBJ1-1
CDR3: CASSGGTEAFF
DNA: TGTGCCAGCAGCGGGGGGACTGAAGCTTTCTTT

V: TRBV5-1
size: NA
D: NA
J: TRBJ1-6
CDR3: CASSLESNSPLHF
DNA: TGCGCCAGCAGCTTGGAGTCCAATTCACCCCTCCACTTT

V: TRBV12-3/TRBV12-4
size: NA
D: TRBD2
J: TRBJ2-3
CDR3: CASSFRGGGADTQYF
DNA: TGTGCCAGCAGTTTCAGGGGCGGGGGGGCAGATACGCAGTATTTT

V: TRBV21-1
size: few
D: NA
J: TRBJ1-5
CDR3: CASSKVTPSNQPQHF
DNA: TGTGCCAGCAGCAAAGTGACACCCAGCAATCAGCCCCAGCATTTT

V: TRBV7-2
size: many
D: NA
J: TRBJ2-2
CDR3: CASSLAGLARGELFF
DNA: TGTGCCAGCAGCCTTGCGGGACTTGCACGCGGGGAGCTGTTTTTT

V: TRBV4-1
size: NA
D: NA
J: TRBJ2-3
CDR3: CASSQERAPSTDTQYF
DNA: TGCGCCAGCAGCCAAGAACGAGCTCCTAGCACAGATACGCAGTATTTT

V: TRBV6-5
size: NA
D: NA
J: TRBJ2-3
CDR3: CASSYFRGGRTDTQYF
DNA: TGTGCCAGCAGTTACTTCAGAGGGGGGCGCACAGATACGCAGTATTTT

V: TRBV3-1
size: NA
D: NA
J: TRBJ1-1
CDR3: CASSLLRADTEAFF
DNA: TGTGCCAGCAGCCTGTTAAGGGCCGACACTGAAGCTTTCTTT

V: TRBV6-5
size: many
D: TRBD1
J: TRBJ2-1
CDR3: CASSSTGPSSYNEQFF
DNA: TGTGCCAGCAGTTCGACAGGGCCGAGCTCCTACAATGAGCAGTTCTTC

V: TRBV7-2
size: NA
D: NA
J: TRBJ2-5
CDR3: CASSLSRVLGETQYF
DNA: TGTGCCAGCAGCTTAAGTCGGGTTCTCGGAGAGACCCAGTACTTC

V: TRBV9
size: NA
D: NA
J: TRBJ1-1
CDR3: CASSVRVNTEAFF
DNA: TGTGCCAGCAGCGTCAGGGTGAACACTGAAGCTTTCTTT

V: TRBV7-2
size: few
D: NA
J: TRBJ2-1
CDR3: CASSLGPRLGEQFF
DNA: TGTGCCAGCAGCTTAGGGCCCCGGTTGGGTGAGCAGTTCTTC

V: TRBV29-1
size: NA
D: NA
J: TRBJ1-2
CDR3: CSVGPRGVYGYTF
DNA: TGCAGCGTTGGTCCGCGGGGGGTCTATGGCTACACCTTC

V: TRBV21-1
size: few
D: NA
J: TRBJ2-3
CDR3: CASSSRNPDTQYF
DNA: TGTGCCAGCAGCTCTAGGAATCCAGATACGCAGTATTTT

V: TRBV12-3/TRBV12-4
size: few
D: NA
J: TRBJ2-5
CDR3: CASSDSYQETQYF
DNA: TGTGCCAGCAGCGACTCGTACCAAGAGACCCAGTACTTC

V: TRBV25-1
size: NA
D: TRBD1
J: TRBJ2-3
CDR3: CASSETGTGHTQYF
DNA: TGTGCCAGCAGTGAAACCGGGACAGGGCATACGCAGTATTTT

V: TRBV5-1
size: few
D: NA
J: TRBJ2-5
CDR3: CASSLVADQETQYF
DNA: TGCGCCAGCAGCTTGGTGGCAGACCAAGAGACCCAGTACTTC